A single sample is the source of the 5 T cell receptor beta chains below, sequenced in a study of radiation and T cells in renal cell carcinoma. Clones were read by immunoSEQ multiplex PCR, and TCRdb kept only the in-frame ones, dropping some. This sample has about 130,000 clones, with approximately 78% found just once. The time point: blood 2 weeks post-SBRT. As for treatment: 15 Gy SBRT to primary tumor, nephrectomy 4 weeks later. The input for sequencing was blood, taken from a patient whose treatment included radiotherapy and nephrectomy. The origin of the receptors is a woman aged 60 to 75 with renal cell carcinoma.

This clone appeared once. For the CDR3, the DNA is TGTGCCAGCGCTTCGGGGGCGTCCTACGAGCAGTACTTC. As protein: CASASGASYEQYF. The J gene is TRBJ2-7, the V gene TRBV19; either TRBD1 or TRBD2 may fit D (6 bases each). Germline loops: CDR1 LNHDA, CDR2 SQIVND (reference sequence). The CDR3 is 13 amino acids. V lost 9 bases to trimming and J lost 1 base, with 13 bases between them.

On this clone: At one boundary the junction diverges from the germline segment, which might be a read error. The V and J genes are TRBV6-6 and TRBJ2-5; 7 nucleotides line up with TRBD1. The CDR3 extends over 13 amino acids. Germline CDR1 reads MNHNY; CDR2 reads SVGAGI (reference sequence). CDR3 sequence reads: CASSFDREETLYF. The CDR3 region has the DNA TGTGCCAGCAGTTTCGACAGGGAAGAGACCCTGTACTTC.

The V gene is TRBV7-2, the J gene TRBJ1-1, with D perhaps matching TRBD1 (6 bases). V was trimmed by 3 bases and J by 0 bases, leaving 11 bases between them. Germline assignment: CDR1 SGHTA and CDR2 FQGNSA. The CDR3 has 15 amino acids. In DNA, the CDR3 is TGTGCCAGCAGCTTTCACAGGGTGATGAACACTGAAGCTTTCTTT. Its protein product is CASSFHRVMNTEAFF.

The chain employs TRBV19 and TRBJ1-1; maybe TRBD1 (6 bases). Germline loops: CDR1 LNHDA, CDR2 SQIVND (reference sequence). The ends were cut back, 1 base at V and 0 bases at J, with 9 bases in the middle. This CDR3 contains 15 residues. The CDR3 coding sequence is TGTGCCAGTAGTATAGGCGGGACAATGAACACTGAAGCTTTCTTT. Amino acids: CASSIGGTMNTEAFF.

CDR3 sequence reads: CASITSQDSYEQYF. The DNA of the CDR3 is TGTGCCAGCATCACTAGCCAGGACTCCTACGAGCAGTACTTC. The chain has TRBV28 and TRBJ2-7, with D possibly being TRBD2 (6 bases). The ends were cut back, 7 bases at V and 0 bases at J, with 13 bases in the middle. CDR3 length: 14 residues. Germline CDR1 reads MDHEN; CDR2 reads SYDVKM.